The 31 T cell receptor beta chains below come from one sample, sequenced in a study of identical twins. TCRdb analysed the 5' RACE reads with MiXCR anew, one entry per CDR3 protein. Of 400,000 to 550,000 distinct CDR3 sequences detected, 20% to 25% appear once; the ten largest clones hold about 0.93%. The data also belong to a second study, concerning T cells expressing NK-cell markers.

Sequenced material: CD4+ T cells sorted from blood. All receptors derive from a woman under 30 in good health.

This clonotype has a count of ten or more. The V and J genes are TRBV12-3 or TRBV12-4 and TRBJ1-3; no clear D gene. The V gene lost 3 bases and the J gene lost 0 bases, with 15 bases spanning the gap. The CDR3 has 17 amino acids. This chain's CDR3 is CASSFGSQLLSGNTIYF. The DNA for the CDR3 is TGTGCCAGCAGTTTCGGGTCCCAACTACTCTCTGGAAACACCATATATTTT.

This clonotype showed up just a few times. The CDR3 DNA follows: TGTGCCAGCAGCGTCGCCCCCCCCGGACTACCCGACTCCACGCAGTATTTT. Translating gives CASSVAPPGLPDSTQYF. V usage is TRBV9 and J usage is TRBJ2-3; TRBD2 might be the D (6 bases). Trimming removed 2 bases from V and 9 bases from J, with 25 bases in between. The CDR3 spans 17 residues. CDR1 is SGDLS, CDR2 YYNGEE, per germline.

The chain combines TRBV10-3 with TRBJ1-2; 10 bases line up with TRBD1. This CDR3 is built from 13 residues. CDR1 is ENHRY, CDR2 SYGVKD, per germline. The V and J ends lost 11 bases and 5 bases, in that order; junction bases with no gene match: 8. The DNA of the CDR3 is TGTGCCCTCGACCCGGGACAGGGGTATGGCTACACCTTC. Its protein is CALDPGQGYGYTF.

This clonotype has just a few counts. J is TRBJ1-2 and V is TRBV6-1; D is ambiguous. This CDR3 has 15 amino acids. Trimming took off 6 bases at V and 3 bases at J, with 17 bases between the two ends. Germline V gene data show CDR1 as MNHNS and CDR2 as SASEGT. CDR3 residues: CASSPVWEKHYGYTF. The CDR3 region has the DNA TGTGCCAGCAGCCCTGTGTGGGAGAAACACTATGGCTACACCTTC.

This clonotype was seen repeatedly, ten times or more. CDR3 coding DNA: TGTGCCAGCAGTGTCGGGGTCCCGAACACTGAAGCTTTCTTT. Encoded protein: CASSVGVPNTEAFF. The chain combines TRBV2 with TRBJ1-1, with D hard to call. The V gene's germline CDR1 is SNHLY and CDR2 FYNNEI. CDR3 length: 14 amino acids. Trimming stripped 4 bases from V and 1 base from J, with 10 bases between.

The chain joins TRBV7-2 to TRBJ1-1, with 7 bases aligning to TRBD1. Per the germline V gene, CDR1 is SGHTA and CDR2 is FQGNSA. V lost 2 bases, J lost 11 bases, and 5 bases stayed unmatched. This CDR3 comprises 12 residues. Written as DNA, the CDR3 is TGTGCCAGCAGCTTAAACAGGGGACCGGCTTTCTTT. Its protein product is CASSLNRGPAFF.

This clonotype was detected only a few times. The chain uses TRBV10-3 and TRBJ2-2, with 8 bases identical to TRBD2. The V gene's germline CDR1 is ENHRY and CDR2 SYGVKD. V shed 10 bases and J 4 bases; nucleotides not matched to a gene: 2. The CDR3 has 12 residues. The CDR3 loop is CATGTSTGELFF. Here the CDR3 DNA reads TGTGCCACGGGGACTAGCACCGGGGAGCTGTTTTTT.

This clonotype was seen a few times. The chain links TRBV6-1 to TRBJ2-5, with D unresolved. V lost 6 bases and J lost 1, with 9 bases in between. Germline V lookup: CDR1 MNHNS, CDR2 SASEGT. This CDR3 is 13 amino acids long. The CDR3 nucleotides read TGTGCCAGCAGCACCACGGTCCAAGAGACCCAGTACTTC. Translating gives CASSTTVQETQYF.

The gene calls are TRBV20-1 and TRBJ2-3; D call uncertain. The CDR3 has 13 amino acids. Per germline, CDR1 DFQATT and CDR2 SNEGSKA (reference sequence). Trimming cost V 6 bases and J 2 bases, with 12 bases left between them. The CDR3 loop is CSALPAPTDTQYF. DNA of the CDR3: TGCAGTGCCCTACCTGCCCCCACAGATACGCAGTATTTT.

The V and J genes are TRBV18 and TRBJ1-5; 9 bases map to TRBD1. The CDR3 covers 16 residues. In germline, CDR1 is KGHSH, CDR2 LQKENI. Losses at the gene ends were 5 bases for V and 1 base for J; bases not matched to a gene: 6. The CDR3 nucleotides read TGTGCCAGCTCAGAGGACAGGGGAGGAAGCAATCAGCCCCAGCATTTT. Translation gives CASSEDRGGSNQPQHF. Supplemented by reference TRBV18 and TRBJ1-5, the full variable domain reads NAGVMQNPRHLVRRRGQEARLRCSPMKGHSHVYWYRQLPEEGLKFMVYLQKENIIDESGMPKERFSAEFPKEGPSILRIQQVVRGDSAAYFCASSEDRGGSNQPQHFGDGTRLSIL.

This chain links TRBV29-1 with TRBJ2-3; D uncertain. This CDR3 region has 14 residues. V was cut by 5 bases and J by 2 bases, with 14 bases left in between. The V gene's germline CDR1 is SQVTM and CDR2 ANQGSEA. The CDR3 DNA is TGCAGCGTTAAGGTCCCCTTCCCCACAGATACGCAGTATTTT. Residues: CSVKVPFPTDTQYF.

V is TRBV5-1 and J is TRBJ2-5, with D perhaps TRBD1 (6 bases). The CDR3 consists of 16 residues. Trimming removed 5 bases at V and 5 bases at J, with 22 bases between. CDR1 and CDR2 from the germline V gene are SGHRS and YFSETQ. The CDR3 protein is CASRLGWAVGQETQYF. The CDR3 DNA is TGCGCCAGCAGGCTCGGGTGGGCCGTAGGACAGGAGACCCAGTACTTC.

The chain has TRBV12-5 and TRBJ1-4; TRBD1 might be the D (6 bases). The CDR3 length is 14 residues. The germline V gene has CDR1 LGHNT and CDR2 FRNRAP. Trimming cost V 1 base and J 5 bases, with 8 bases left between them. For the CDR3, the DNA is TGTGCTAGTGGTTTGGGTCAGGGGAATGAAAAACTGTTTTTT. This gives the protein CASGLGQGNEKLFF. The complete variable domain, with remaining parts taken from reference TRBV12-5 and TRBJ1-4, reads DARVTQTPRHKVTEMGQEVTMRCQPILGHNTVFWYRQTMMQGLELLAYFRNRAPLDDSGMPKDRFSAEMPDATLATLKIQPSEPRDSAVYFCASGLGQGNEKLFFGSGTQLSVL.

This clonotype was counted many times. The chain has TRBV12-3 or TRBV12-4 and TRBJ1-5; weak D call: TRBD1 (6 bases). The CDR3 spans 14 residues. Deletions cut 1 base from V and 3 bases from J, with 7 bases between. In DNA form, the CDR3 reads TGTGCCAGCAGTTTAGGGGACAACAATCAGCCCCAGCATTTT. Its translation is CASSLGDNNQPQHF.

This clonotype was found a few times. The chain couples TRBV12-3 or TRBV12-4 to TRBJ2-3, with TRBD2 as a possible D gene (7 bases). There are 15 residues in the CDR3. Trimming shortened V by 3 bases and J by 1 base, and 11 bases separated the two germline ends. The CDR3 DNA is TGTGCCAGCAGTTTTAGGGGGGGTGGCACAGATACGCAGTATTTT. This translates into CASSFRGGGTDTQYF.

CDR3 in amino acids: CASSSSGGVYEQYF. The DNA of the CDR3 is TGTGCCAGCAGTTCTAGCGGGGGGGTCTACGAGCAGTACTTC. The chain links TRBV6-5 to TRBJ2-7; 12 bases map to TRBD2. Germline CDR1 MNHEY, CDR2 SVGAGI. CDR3 length equals 14 residues. The V segment lost 4 bases and the J segment 3 bases; nucleotides outside the gene matches: 1.

The V call is TRBV7-9, the J call TRBJ1-1; TRBD1 matches at 8 bases. Trimming removed 5 bases from V and 6 bases from J; junction bases left unmatched: 5. Germline-derived CDR1 and CDR2 are SEHNR and FQNEAQ (reference sequence). The CDR3 spans 13 residues. This CDR3 reads CASSTDRVPEAFF. In DNA, the CDR3 is TGTGCCAGCAGCACGGACAGGGTCCCTGAAGCTTTCTTT.

The chain couples TRBV6-1 to TRBJ2-1; 10 bases line up with TRBD1. Germline CDR1 reads MNHNS; CDR2 reads SASEGT. V gave up 6 bases and J gave up 6 bases; unmatched junction bases: 11. The CDR3 has 16 amino acids. The CDR3 loop is CASRDRGRGASNEQFF. The CDR3 DNA sequence: TGTGCCAGCAGAGACAGGGGGCGGGGGGCCTCCAATGAGCAGTTCTTC.

This clonotype was observed a few times. The J gene is TRBJ2-1, the V gene TRBV7-2; 11 bases map to TRBD2. The CDR3 contains 15 residues. V dropped 6 bases and J dropped 4; count of bases not matched to a gene: 5. Germline V lookup: CDR1 SGHTA, CDR2 FQGNSA. The CDR3 DNA sequence: TGTGCCAGCAGGCAGACTAGCGGGATATACAATGAGCAGTTCTTC. Encoded protein: CASRQTSGIYNEQFF.

This clonotype was seen at least ten times. The CDR3 DNA is TGTGCCACCAGCCCGCACCAGACTAGCGGGACTGGGGAGACCCAGTACTTC. Its translation: CATSPHQTSGTGETQYF. The rearrangement uses TRBV15 and TRBJ2-5; TRBD2 aligns across 11 bases. The CDR3 contains 17 residues. Germline-derived CDR1 and CDR2 are LNHNV and YYDKDF (reference sequence). Unmatched junction bases numbered 13, after V lost 5 bases and J lost 5 bases.

This clonotype appeared many times. The chain uses TRBV12-3 or TRBV12-4 and TRBJ2-7; TRBD1 aligns across 9 bases. Unmatched junction bases numbered 11, after V lost 3 bases and J lost 11 bases. The CDR3 runs to 14 residues. CDR3: CASSFSDRGSRKYF. CDR3 sequence (DNA): TGTGCCAGCAGTTTTTCGGACAGGGGCTCTAGGAAGTACTTC.

The gene calls are TRBV20-1 and TRBJ2-7; 13 nucleotides align to TRBD2. Germline V gene lookup returns CDR1 DFQATT and CDR2 SNEGSKA (reference sequence). This CDR3 region has 15 residues. Trimming cost V 5 bases and J 3 bases; bases outside gene matches: 7. CDR3 nucleotide sequence: TGCAGTGCTGAGGTAGGACTAGCGGGAGTCTACGAGCAGTACTTC. Its protein product is CSAEVGLAGVYEQYF.

The chain employs TRBV7-2 and TRBJ2-1; TRBD2 agrees at 8 bases. The V and J ends lost 5 bases and 5 bases, in that order; junction bases with no gene match: 11. CDR1 SGHTA and CDR2 FQGNSA come from the germline V gene. The CDR3 is 16 amino acids. CDR3 nucleotides: TGTGCCAGCAGCCTAACCCGGGATAGCGGGAACAATGAGCAGTTCTTC. Its translation is CASSLTRDSGNNEQFF.

The rearrangement links TRBV9 to TRBJ2-7; no clear D gene. The CDR3 runs 13 residues. Looked up from germline, CDR1 is SGDLS and CDR2 is YYNGEE. V was clipped by 1 base and J by 6 bases, with 11 bases between them. In DNA form, the CDR3 reads TGTGCCAGCAGCGTAACTCCTCCCGGCGAGCAGTACTTC. This gives the protein CASSVTPPGEQYF. The whole variable domain, remainder taken from reference TRBV9 and TRBJ2-7, is DSGVTQTPKHLITATGQRVTLRCSPRSGDLSVYWYQQSLDQGLQFLIQYYNGEERAKGNILERFSAQQFPDLHSELNLSSLELGDSALYFCASSVTPPGEQYFGPGTRLTVT.

This chain joins TRBV5-1 and TRBJ2-1; the match to TRBD1 covers 7 bases. Losses at the gene ends were 5 bases for V and 5 bases for J; bases not matched to a gene: 13. Germline CDR1 is SGHRS and CDR2 is YFSETQ. The CDR3 has 16 amino acids. The CDR3 bases are TGCGCCAGCAGGGCGTCGACAGGGTCGGGGAACAATGAGCAGTTCTTC. This encodes CASRASTGSGNNEQFF. Filled out from reference TRBV5-1 and TRBJ2-1, the complete variable domain reads KAGVTQTPRYLIKTRGQQVTLSCSPISGHRSVSWYQQTPGQGLQFLFEYFSETQRNKGNFPGRFSGRQFSNSRSEMNVSTLELGDSALYLCASRASTGSGNNEQFFGPGTRLTVL.

This chain uses TRBV2 with TRBJ2-7, with D possibly being TRBD2 (6 bases). CDR3 length equals 14 residues. Germline V CDR1 and CDR2: SNHLY, FYNNEI. Trimming pared 8 bases from V and 7 bases from J, leaving 21 bases between. The CDR3 nucleotides read TGTGCCAGCGGGCGGGACTCGGATTTGGGGGAGCAGTACTTC. This gives the protein CASGRDSDLGEQYF.

The chain uses TRBV6-4 and TRBJ2-1; 10 bases are shared with TRBD2. Trimming took 0 bases from V and 8 from J; bases not matched to a gene: 4. This CDR3 has 15 residues. Germline CDR1 and CDR2: MRHNA and SNTAGT. In DNA form, the CDR3 reads TGTGCCAGCAGTGACTCCTGGCTAGCGGGAGATGAGCAGTTCTTC. It translates to CASSDSWLAGDEQFF.

This chain links TRBV20-1 with TRBJ1-1; TRBD1 matches 7 bases. With 3 bases clipped from V and 0 bases from J, the junction kept 4 bases outside the gene matches. Germline CDR1 is DFQATT and CDR2 is SNEGSKA (reference sequence). CDR3 length: 14 residues. The chain's CDR3 is CSASRDRMNTEAFF. CDR3 bases: TGCAGTGCTAGCCGGGACAGAATGAACACTGAAGCTTTCTTT.

This clonotype was observed a few times. The V call is TRBV12-3 or TRBV12-4, the J call TRBJ1-1, with 8 nucleotides matching TRBD1. This CDR3 spans 14 amino acids. J gave up 10 bases and V 6 bases, and 13 bases lay outside the gene matches. CDR3 nucleotide sequence: TGTGCCAGCAGACGACAGGGGCCCATCAGCGGAGCTTTCTTT. This translates into CASRRQGPISGAFF.

This clonotype was counted a few times. The rearrangement uses TRBV12-3 or TRBV12-4 and TRBJ2-3; the D is unclear. CDR3 length: 16 amino acids. V dropped 2 bases and J dropped 2 bases, with 14 bases sitting between them. CDR3 sequence reads: CASSLSVGITTDTQYF. For the CDR3, the DNA is TGTGCCAGCAGTTTATCGGTTGGAATTACCACAGATACGCAGTATTTT.

V gene TRBV6-2 or TRBV6-3 combines with J gene TRBJ2-1; D unresolved. V gave up 2 bases and J gave up 13 bases, with 12 bases separating them. Germline values: CDR1 MNHEY, CDR2 SVGEGT. The CDR3 totals 12 residues. CDR3 loop: CASSYPELEQFF. The CDR3 nucleotides are TGTGCCAGCAGTTACCCAGAACTTGAACAGTTCTTC.